Listed here are 12 T cell receptor beta chains from one sample, sequenced in a study of OX40 agonist ivuxolimab in advanced cancers. The method behind the library was the immunoSEQ multiplex PCR assay. The immuneACCESS repertoire file appears here via TCRdb, limited to in-frame rearrangements. These files lack a portion of the clones; in checked studies, under half of the deficit traces to unresolved V genes, and the cause of the others is not known. This sample holds about 64,000 clones; around 91% were observed only once. The ten largest clones add up to approximately 15% of the sample. Sample: CD4+ or CD8+ T cells sorted from blood, taken in a trial of the OX40 agonist ivuxolimab. The receptors come from an adult with an advanced solid tumor such as melanoma, head and neck, liver or kidney cancer.

The chain couples TRBV5-1 to TRBJ1-4; 10 bases align to TRBD1. V trimming: 4 bases; J trimming: 7 bases; junction bases outside the gene matches: 7. CDR1 and CDR2 from the germline V gene are SGHRS and YFSETQ. The CDR3 runs to 15 residues. The CDR3 DNA reads as TGCGCCAGCAGCACCGAGGGACAGGGGTTTGAAAAACTGTTTTTT. Translation gives CASSTEGQGFEKLFF.

The CDR3 nucleotides are TGTGCCAGCAGTTTTCTACTCGGGGGATTACAGTACTTC. Protein product: CASSFLLGGLQYF. The V gene is TRBV27, the J gene TRBJ2-7; D might be TRBD2 (6 bases). V was cut by 3 bases and J by 10 bases, with 16 bases left in between. The CDR3 has 13 residues. Germline loops: CDR1 MNHEY, CDR2 SMNVEV (reference sequence).

The rearrangement joins TRBV19 to TRBJ2-1; 8 bases match TRBD1. The CDR3 has 15 amino acids. Trimming at V came to 0 bases and at J to 7 bases, leaving 5 bases not matched to a gene. Germline V lookup: CDR1 LNHDA, CDR2 SQIVND (reference sequence). The CDR3, as DNA: TGTGCCAGTAGTATAGATGCGGGACAGGTTAATGAGCAGTTCTTC. Its protein is CASSIDAGQVNEQFF.

V and J are TRBV5-1 and TRBJ2-7; D assignment may be TRBD1 or TRBD2 (5 bases each). CDR3 size: 16 residues. Trimming stripped 4 bases from V and 3 bases from J, with 20 bases between. From germline, CDR1 is SGHRS and CDR2 YFSETQ. The CDR3 is CASSPRDLGIIYEQYF. CDR3 sequence (DNA): TGCGCCAGCAGCCCCCGGGACCTGGGAATTATCTACGAGCAGTACTTC. Filled out from reference TRBV5-1 and TRBJ2-7, the complete variable domain reads KAGVTQTPRYLIKTRGQQVTLSCSPISGHRSVSWYQQTPGQGLQFLFEYFSETQRNKGNFPGRFSGRQFSNSRSEMNVSTLELGDSALYLCASSPRDLGIIYEQYFGPGTRLTVT.

The V and J genes are TRBV19 and TRBJ1-1; no clear D. V was shortened by 10 bases and J by 2 bases, with 17 bases between the two germline ends. The germline V gene encodes CDR1 LNHDA and CDR2 SQIVND (reference sequence). The CDR3 loop spans 14 amino acids. CDR3 loop: CATATKDGNTEAFF. The CDR3 DNA is TGTGCCACCGCCACGAAAGACGGTAACACTGAAGCTTTCTTT.

This chain connects TRBV9 to TRBJ2-3, with a weak D call TRBD2 (5 bases). The CDR3 has 17 amino acids. The ends were cut back, 3 bases at V and 2 bases at J, with 19 bases in the middle. CDR1 is SGDLS, CDR2 YYNGEE, per germline. Here the CDR3 reads CASSDPRAGANTDTQYF. CDR3 DNA: TGTGCCAGCAGCGACCCACGGGCGGGTGCAAACACAGATACGCAGTATTTT.

This clone was counted between two and nine times. CDR3 sequence (DNA): TGTGCCAGCAGCTTATCAGGTTCCCTCCAACAGCCCCAGCATTTT. Amino acids: CASSLSGSLQQPQHF. This sequence joins TRBV7-2 and TRBJ1-5, with no clear D. Germline CDR1 reads SGHTA; CDR2 reads FQGNSA. V gave up 2 bases and J gave up 7 bases, with 15 bases separating them. The CDR3 is made up of 15 amino acids. The entire variable domain, with the rest obtained from reference TRBV7-2 and TRBJ1-5, is as follows: GAGVSQSPSNKVTEKGKDVELRCDPISGHTALYWYRQSLGQGLEFLIYFQGNSAPDKSGLPSDRFSAERTGGSVSTLTIQRTQQEDSAVYLCASSLSGSLQQPQHFGDGTRLSIL.

The CDR3 region has the DNA TGTGCCAGCAGTTTAGCGGGGGGCAACTACGAGCAGTACTTC. It encodes CASSLAGGNYEQYF. The rearrangement uses TRBV27 and TRBJ2-7, with TRBD2 matching 8 bases. The germline gives CDR1 MNHEY, CDR2 SMNVEV (reference sequence). The junction had 3 bases not matched to a gene; V was cut back by 2 bases and J by 3 bases. The length of the CDR3 is 14 residues.

The CDR3 protein is CASSEVFLGGNQPQHF. The CDR3 DNA follows: TGTGCCAGCAGTGAAGTCTTTTTAGGGGGAAATCAGCCCCAGCATTTT. The chain employs TRBV6-1 and TRBJ1-5; TRBD1 might be the D (6 bases). Germline V gene data show CDR1 as MNHNS and CDR2 as SASEGT. This CDR3 region has 16 residues. The germline V and J ends were trimmed by 1 base and 4 bases, with 14 bases remaining between them.

There are a few counts of this clone. This chain links TRBV7-6 with TRBJ1-1; D is perhaps TRBD1 (5 bases). CDR3 length: 16 amino acids. Trimming stripped 0 bases from V and 2 bases from J, with 13 bases between. The germline CDR1 and CDR2 sequences are SGHVS and FNYEAQ. The CDR3 region is CASSLAPGARNTEAFF. CDR3 DNA: TGTGCCAGCAGCTTAGCGCCCGGGGCAAGAAACACTGAAGCTTTCTTT.

The chain uses TRBV14 and TRBJ2-3; D remains ambiguous. The V and J ends lost 0 bases and 3 bases respectively, with 10 bases between them. Per germline, CDR1 SGHDN and CDR2 FVKESK. The CDR3 sequence is 15 residues long. The CDR3 here is CASSQDRLDTDTQYF. The CDR3 nucleotides read TGTGCCAGCAGCCAAGATCGTCTAGATACAGATACGCAGTATTTT.

The CDR3 nucleotides are TGTGCCAGCAGCCCACTAGCGGGAGGGCTGTACGAGCAGTACTTC. Protein sequence: CASSPLAGGLYEQYF. The V call is TRBV27, the J call TRBJ2-7, with 13 bases identical to TRBD2. The CDR3 is 15 amino acids. V lost 6 bases to trimming and J lost 4 bases; unmatched junction nucleotides: 6. CDR1 is MNHEY and CDR2 is SMNVEV in the germline V gene (reference sequence).